The sequence of this T cell receptor (beta chain) was determined in a study of CD8 T cells in ankylosing spondylitis. This clonotype was seen repeatedly, ten times or more. As yet, its antigen is unknown. Germline assignment: CDR1 DFQATT and CDR2 SNEGSKA (reference sequence). This CDR3 contains 12 residues. Trimming took 4 bases from V and 6 from J, leaving 10 bases between them. Study-level results: Within matched ankylosing spondylitis synovial fluid, disease-linked clones were reportedly significantly enriched. Disease-linked clones were CD8+ and relatively rare in peripheral blood. Prior literature has documented some motif variants in synovial fluid and blood from reactive arthritis.

Each CDR3 protein gets one entry after TCRdb re-called the 5' RACE reads with MiXCR. The sample lists about 300,000 distinct CDR3 sequences, more than 9% seen once, with about 10% in the top ten. The V gene is TRBV20-1, the J gene TRBJ2-1; D is uncertain. This clonotype was obtained from a female donor with ankylosing spondylitis or in good health (not recorded which). The sequencing sample was made of blood, either unsorted or a sorted T cell fraction (not recorded which). The CDR3 is CSAKSSRNEQFF. The CDR3 DNA follows: TGCAGTGCTAAGAGTTCCCGCAATGAGCAGTTCTTC.